The present T cell receptor beta chain was sequenced within a study of T cells expressing NK-cell markers. Study-wide points: What remained unclear was the HCMV specificity of expanded NKG2C+ T cell clones.

Details on this clonotype: The target antigen is unknown.

Each CDR3 protein gets one entry in TCRdb, which reprocessed the 5' RACE reads and gives no DNA. This sample lists roughly 160,000 distinct CDR3 sequences; its ten largest clones have about 18%. Germline V gives CDR1 DFQATT, CDR2 SNEGSKA (reference sequence). The CDR3 extends over 14 amino acids. This chain joins TRBV20-1 and TRBJ1-3. Sequencing was done on a sample of blood T cells: a sorted CD56 or NKG2C T cell subset, CD4+ or CD8+ T cells, or bulk PBMC T cells (not recorded which). The source is a woman between 18 and 70 years old in good health. The CDR3 protein is CSASRGTTGNTIYF.